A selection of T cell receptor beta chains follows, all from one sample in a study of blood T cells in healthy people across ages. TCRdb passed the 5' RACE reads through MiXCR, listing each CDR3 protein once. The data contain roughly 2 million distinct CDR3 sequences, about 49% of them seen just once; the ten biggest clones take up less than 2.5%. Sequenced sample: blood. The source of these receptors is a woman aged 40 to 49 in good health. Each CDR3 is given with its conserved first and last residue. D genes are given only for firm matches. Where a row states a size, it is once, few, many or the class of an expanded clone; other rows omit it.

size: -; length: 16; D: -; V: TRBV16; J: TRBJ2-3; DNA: TGTGCCAGCAGCCAGACAAGAGGCACTAGCACAGATACGCAGTATTTT; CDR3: CASSQTRGTSTDTQYF
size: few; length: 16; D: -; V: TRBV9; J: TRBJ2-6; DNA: TGTGCCAGCAGCGATCCACAAGGGACTGGGGCCAACGTCCTGACTTTC; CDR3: CASSDPQGTGANVLTF
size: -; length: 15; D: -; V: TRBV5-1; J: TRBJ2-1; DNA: TGCGCCAGCAGCTTGGCCGCGGGTGTGGGCAATGAGCAGTTCTTC; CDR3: CASSLAAGVGNEQFF
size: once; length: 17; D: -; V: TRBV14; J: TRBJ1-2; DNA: TGTGCCAGCAGCCAAGATTTATTAGGGATGGGGATCAATGGCTACACCTTC; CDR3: CASSQDLLGMGINGYTF
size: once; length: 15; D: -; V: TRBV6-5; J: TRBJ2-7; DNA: TGTGCCAGCAGTTACGGGCAGCCCGTTGGCTACGAGCAGTACTTC; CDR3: CASSYGQPVGYEQYF
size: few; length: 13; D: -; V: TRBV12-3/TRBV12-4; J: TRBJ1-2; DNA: TGTGCCAGCAGTCCCCGAGGGTCGGGAGGCTACACCTTC; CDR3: CASSPRGSGGYTF
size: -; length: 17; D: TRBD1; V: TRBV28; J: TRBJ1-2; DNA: TGTGCCAGCAGTTTGACTCTACAGGGGAGAGCTAACTATGGCTACACCTTC; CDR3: CASSLTLQGRANYGYTF
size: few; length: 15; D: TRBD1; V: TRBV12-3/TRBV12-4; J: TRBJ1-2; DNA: TGTGCCAGCAGCGCGGCAGGGGGGGGTAACTATGGCTACACCTTC; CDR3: CASSAAGGGNYGYTF
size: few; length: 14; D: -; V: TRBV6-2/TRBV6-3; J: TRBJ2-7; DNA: TGTGCCAGCAGTAACGGCCCCGGATCCTACGAGCAGTACTTC; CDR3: CASSNGPGSYEQYF
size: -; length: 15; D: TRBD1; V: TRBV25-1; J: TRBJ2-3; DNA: TGTGCCAGTCCGGTCCCGGGACAGGGCACAGATACGCAGTATTTT; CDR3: CASPVPGQGTDTQYF
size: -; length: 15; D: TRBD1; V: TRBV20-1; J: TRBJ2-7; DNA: TGCAGTGCTAGAGGTCCGGGACAGGGCTACAATGAGCAGTACTTC; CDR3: CSARGPGQGYNEQYF
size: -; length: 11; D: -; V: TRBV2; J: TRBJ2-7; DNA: TGTGCCAGCAAGGTAGACCACGAGCAGTACTTC; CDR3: CASKVDHEQYF
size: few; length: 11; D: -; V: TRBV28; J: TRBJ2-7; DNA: TGTGCCAGCAGTTCCGGGACACCGACGTACTTC; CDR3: CASSSGTPTYF
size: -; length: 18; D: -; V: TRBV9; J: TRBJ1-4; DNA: TGTGCCAGCAGCGGCGGCGGGGGGGGCGCCTTCGTTAACGAAAAACTGTTTTTT; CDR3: CASSGGGGGAFVNEKLFF
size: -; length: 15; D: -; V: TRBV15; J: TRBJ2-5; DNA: TGTGCCACCAGCAGAGATGCAGGGATAGGGAATGAGCAGTACTTC; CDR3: CATSRDAGIGNEQYF
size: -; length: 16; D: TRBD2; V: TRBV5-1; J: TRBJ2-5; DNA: TGCGCCAGCAGCACAGGACTAGCGGGGATTCGACATGAGCAGTACTTC; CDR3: CASSTGLAGIRHEQYF
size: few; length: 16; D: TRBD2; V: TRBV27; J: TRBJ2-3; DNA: TGTGCCAGCAGTTTATTTACGGGGGGGCCGACAGATACGCAGTATTTT; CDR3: CASSLFTGGPTDTQYF
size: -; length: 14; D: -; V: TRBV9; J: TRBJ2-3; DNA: TGTGCCAGCAGCGTAGCCTCCAGCGGAGATACGCAGTATTTT; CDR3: CASSVASSGDTQYF
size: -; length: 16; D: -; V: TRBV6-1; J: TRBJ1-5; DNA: TGTGCCAGCAGTGAACAAGGAGGGGCTGTGAATCAGCCCCAGCATTTT; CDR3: CASSEQGGAVNQPQHF
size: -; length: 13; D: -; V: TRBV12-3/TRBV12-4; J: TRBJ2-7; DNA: TGTGCCAGCAGTGGGAAGGTTCACTACGAGCAGTACTTC; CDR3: CASSGKVHYEQYF
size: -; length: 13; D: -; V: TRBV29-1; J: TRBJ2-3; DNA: TGCAGCGTTGAAGACGCAGGGGATAAGACGCAGTATTTT; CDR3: CSVEDAGDKTQYF
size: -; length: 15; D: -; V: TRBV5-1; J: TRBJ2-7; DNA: TGCGCCAGCAGCTGGTTGGCAGGGCAGTCCTACGAGCAGTACTTC; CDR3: CASSWLAGQSYEQYF
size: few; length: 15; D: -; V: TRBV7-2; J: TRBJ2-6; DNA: TGTGCCAGCAGCTTTTTTCCTTCCGGGGCCAACGTCCTGACTTTC; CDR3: CASSFFPSGANVLTF
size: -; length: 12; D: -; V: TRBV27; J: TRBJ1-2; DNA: TGTGCCAGCCAAGGGGCGGGCTATGGCTACACCTTC; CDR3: CASQGAGYGYTF
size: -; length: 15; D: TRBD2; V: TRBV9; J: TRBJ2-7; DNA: TGTGCCAGCAGCGAGGGGACCGGGACTAGCCACGAGCAGTACTTC; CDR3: CASSEGTGTSHEQYF
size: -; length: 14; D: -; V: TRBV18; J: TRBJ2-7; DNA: TGTGCCAGCTCACCATTGCCTGCCACCTACGAGCAGTACTTC; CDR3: CASSPLPATYEQYF
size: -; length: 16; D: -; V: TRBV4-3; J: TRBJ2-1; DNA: TGCGCCAGCAGCCAAGATCGGGTATCGGGGGCCACTGAGCAGTTCTTC; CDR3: CASSQDRVSGATEQFF
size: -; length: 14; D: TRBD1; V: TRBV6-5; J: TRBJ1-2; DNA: TGTGCCAGCAGTTACCTGACAGGGAGGGATGGCTACACCTTC; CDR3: CASSYLTGRDGYTF
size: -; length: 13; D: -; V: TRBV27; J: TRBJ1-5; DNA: TGTGCCAGCAGTCCTCAGAAGAATCAGCCCCAGCATTTT; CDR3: CASSPQKNQPQHF
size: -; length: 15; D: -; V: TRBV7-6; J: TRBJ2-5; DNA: TGTGCCAGCAGTCGCTCGGGGGGCAGCAAAGAGACCCAGTACTTC; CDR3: CASSRSGGSKETQYF
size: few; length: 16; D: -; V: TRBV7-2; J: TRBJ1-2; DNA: TGTGCCAGCAGCTTAGGAGGCGGCGGATCTTCTGGTGGCTACACCTTC; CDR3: CASSLGGGGSSGGYTF
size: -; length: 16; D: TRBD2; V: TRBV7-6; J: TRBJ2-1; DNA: TGTGCCAGCAGCTTACGTGCCCGGGGGGCCTACAATGAGCAGTTCTTC; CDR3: CASSLRARGAYNEQFF
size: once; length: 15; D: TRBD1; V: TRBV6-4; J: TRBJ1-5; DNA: TGTGCCAGCAGTGACGGGACAGGGAAAAATCAGCCCCAGCATTTT; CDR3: CASSDGTGKNQPQHF
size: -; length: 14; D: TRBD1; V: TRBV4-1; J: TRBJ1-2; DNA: TGCGCCAGCAGCCAAGAAAGCAGGGGGGATGGCTACACCTTC; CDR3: CASSQESRGDGYTF
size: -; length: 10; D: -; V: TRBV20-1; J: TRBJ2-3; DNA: TGCAGTTTAGAACCAGATACGCAGTATTTT; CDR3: CSLEPDTQYF
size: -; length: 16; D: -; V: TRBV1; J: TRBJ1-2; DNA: TGCACCAGCAGCCAAGACGCGGGGGGGAGGAACTATGGCTACACCTTC; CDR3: CTSSQDAGGRNYGYTF
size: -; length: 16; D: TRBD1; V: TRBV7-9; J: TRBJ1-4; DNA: TGTGCCAGCAGCTTAGCAGGGGGCGCGTCTAATGAAAAACTGTTTTTT; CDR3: CASSLAGGASNEKLFF
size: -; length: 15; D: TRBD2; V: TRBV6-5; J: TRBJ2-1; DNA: TGTGCCAGCAGACAATCGGGGGGGCCACACAATGAGCAGTTCTTC; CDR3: CASRQSGGPHNEQFF
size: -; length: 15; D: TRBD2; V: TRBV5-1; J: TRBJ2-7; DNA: TGCGCCAGCACCAAAAAGGCGGGGGACCCCTACGAGCAGTACTTC; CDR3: CASTKKAGDPYEQYF
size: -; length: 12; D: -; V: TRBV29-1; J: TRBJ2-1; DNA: TGCAGCGTTGCAGGGGAACGCGATGAGCAGTTCTTC; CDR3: CSVAGERDEQFF
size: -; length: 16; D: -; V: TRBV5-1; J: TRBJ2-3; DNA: TGCGCCAGCAGCTTTCTACCCGACGGTAGCACAGATACGCAGTATTTT; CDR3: CASSFLPDGSTDTQYF
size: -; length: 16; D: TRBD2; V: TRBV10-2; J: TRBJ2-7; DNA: TGCGCCAGCTCCGGGACTAGCGGGGGGCCTGCCTACGAGCAGTACTTC; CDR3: CASSGTSGGPAYEQYF
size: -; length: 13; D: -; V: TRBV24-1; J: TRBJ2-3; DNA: TGTGCCACCAGTGATCGATTTCGAGATACGCAGTATTTT; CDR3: CATSDRFRDTQYF
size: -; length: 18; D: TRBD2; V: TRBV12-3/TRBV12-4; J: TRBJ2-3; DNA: TGTGCCAGCAGCATCCCGGGACTAGCGGGGGTGATCACAGATACGCAGTATTTT; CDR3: CASSIPGLAGVITDTQYF
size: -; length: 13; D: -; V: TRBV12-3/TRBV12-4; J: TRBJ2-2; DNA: TGTGCCAGCAGTTTACCGGGAACCGGGGAGCTGTTTTTT; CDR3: CASSLPGTGELFF
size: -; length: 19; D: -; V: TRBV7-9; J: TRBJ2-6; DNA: TGTGCCAGCAGTTTTAGCCCTGGACAGACCAGCTCTGGGGCCAACGTCCTGACTTTC; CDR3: CASSFSPGQTSSGANVLTF
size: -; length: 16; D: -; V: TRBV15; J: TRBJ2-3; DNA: TGTGCCACCAGCAGTGGTACGGGACATCCCACAGATACGCGGTATTTT; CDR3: CATSSGTGHPTDTRYF
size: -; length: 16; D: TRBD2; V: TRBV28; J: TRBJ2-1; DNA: TGTGCCAGCAGTTCGACTAGCGGGGGAGGTTTCAATGAGCAGTTCTTC; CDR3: CASSSTSGGGFNEQFF
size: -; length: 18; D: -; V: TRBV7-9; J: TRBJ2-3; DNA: TGTGCCAGCAGCTTAGGCCGGGGGGCGGCTACTATCACAGATACGCAGTATTTT; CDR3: CASSLGRGAATITDTQYF
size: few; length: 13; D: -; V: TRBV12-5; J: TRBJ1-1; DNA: TGTGCTAGTGGTTTGGAACCGAACACTGAAGCTTTCTTT; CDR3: CASGLEPNTEAFF
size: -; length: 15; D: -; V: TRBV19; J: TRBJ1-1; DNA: TGTGCCAGTAGTGGTCGGGACGGGACCTACACTGAAGCTTTCTTT; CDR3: CASSGRDGTYTEAFF
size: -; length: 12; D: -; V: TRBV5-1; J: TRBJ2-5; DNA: TGCGCCAGCAGCGGGAGCGGAGAGACCCAGTACTTC; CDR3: CASSGSGETQYF
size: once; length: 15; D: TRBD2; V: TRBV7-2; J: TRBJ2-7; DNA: TGTGCCAGCAGACCAATAGCGGGGGGGCCCTACGAGCAGTACTTC; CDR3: CASRPIAGGPYEQYF